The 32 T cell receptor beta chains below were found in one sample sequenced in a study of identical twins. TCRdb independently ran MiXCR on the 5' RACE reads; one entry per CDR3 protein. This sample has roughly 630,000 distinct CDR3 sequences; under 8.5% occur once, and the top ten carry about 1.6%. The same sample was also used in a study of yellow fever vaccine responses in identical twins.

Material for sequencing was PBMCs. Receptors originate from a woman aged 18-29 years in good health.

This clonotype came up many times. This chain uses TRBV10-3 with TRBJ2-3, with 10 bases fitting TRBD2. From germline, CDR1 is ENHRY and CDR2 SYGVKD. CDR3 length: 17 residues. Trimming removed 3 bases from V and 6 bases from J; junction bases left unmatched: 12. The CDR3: CAISELWTSGSGDTQYF. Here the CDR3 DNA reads TGTGCCATCAGTGAATTGTGGACTAGCGGCTCAGGGGATACGCAGTATTTT.

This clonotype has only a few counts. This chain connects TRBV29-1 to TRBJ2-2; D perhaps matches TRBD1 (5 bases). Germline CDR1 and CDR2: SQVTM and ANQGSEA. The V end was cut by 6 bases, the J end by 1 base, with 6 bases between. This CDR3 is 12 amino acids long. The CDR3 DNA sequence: TGCAGCGTACAGGAGAACACCGGGGAGCTGTTTTTT. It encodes CSVQENTGELFF.

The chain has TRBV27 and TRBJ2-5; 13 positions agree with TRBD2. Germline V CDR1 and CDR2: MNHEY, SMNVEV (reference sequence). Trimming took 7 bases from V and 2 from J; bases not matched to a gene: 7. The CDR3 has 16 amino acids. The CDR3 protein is CASKKLAGGLQETQYF. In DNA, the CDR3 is TGTGCCAGCAAAAAACTAGCGGGAGGGCTACAAGAGACCCAGTACTTC.

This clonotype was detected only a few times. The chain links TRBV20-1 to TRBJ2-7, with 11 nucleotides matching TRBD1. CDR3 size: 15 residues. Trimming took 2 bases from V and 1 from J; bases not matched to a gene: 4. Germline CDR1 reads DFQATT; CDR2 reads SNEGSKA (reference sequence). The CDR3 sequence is CSARPGTGGSYEQYF. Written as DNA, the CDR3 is TGCAGTGCTAGACCCGGGACAGGGGGGTCCTACGAGCAGTACTTC.

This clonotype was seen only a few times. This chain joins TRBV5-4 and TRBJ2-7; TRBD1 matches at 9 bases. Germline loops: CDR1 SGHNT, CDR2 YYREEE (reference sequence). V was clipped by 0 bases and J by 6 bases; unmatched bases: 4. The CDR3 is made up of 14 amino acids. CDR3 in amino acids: CASSLGDRVSEQYV. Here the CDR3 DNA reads TGTGCCAGCAGCTTGGGGGACAGGGTCTCCGAGCAGTACGTC.

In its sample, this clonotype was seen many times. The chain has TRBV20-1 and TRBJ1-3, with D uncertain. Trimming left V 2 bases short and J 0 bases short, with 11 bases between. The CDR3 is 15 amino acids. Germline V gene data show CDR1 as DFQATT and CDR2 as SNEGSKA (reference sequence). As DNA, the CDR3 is TGCAGTGCTAGACCCATCACCGCCTCTGGAAACACCATATATTTT. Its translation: CSARPITASGNTIYF.

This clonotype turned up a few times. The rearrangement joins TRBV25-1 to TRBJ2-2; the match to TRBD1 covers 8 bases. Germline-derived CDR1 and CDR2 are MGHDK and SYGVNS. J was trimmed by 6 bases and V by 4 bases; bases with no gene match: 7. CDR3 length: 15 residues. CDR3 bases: TGTGCCAGCAGTGGATGGACAGGGCGGGCCGGGGAGCTGTTTTTT. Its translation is CASSGWTGRAGELFF.

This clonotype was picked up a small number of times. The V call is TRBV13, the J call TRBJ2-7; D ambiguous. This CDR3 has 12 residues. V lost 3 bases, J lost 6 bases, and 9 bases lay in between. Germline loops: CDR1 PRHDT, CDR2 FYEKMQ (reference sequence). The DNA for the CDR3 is TGTGCCAGCAGCTTTTCGTCTACCGAGCAGTACTTC. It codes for CASSFSSTEQYF.

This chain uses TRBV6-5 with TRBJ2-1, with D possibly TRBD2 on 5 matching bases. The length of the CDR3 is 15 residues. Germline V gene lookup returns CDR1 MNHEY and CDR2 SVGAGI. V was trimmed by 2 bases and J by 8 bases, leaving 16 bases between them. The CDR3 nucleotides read TGTGCCAGCAGTTACGTCGGCGCGGGCAGCGATGAGCAGTTCTTC. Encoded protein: CASSYVGAGSDEQFF.

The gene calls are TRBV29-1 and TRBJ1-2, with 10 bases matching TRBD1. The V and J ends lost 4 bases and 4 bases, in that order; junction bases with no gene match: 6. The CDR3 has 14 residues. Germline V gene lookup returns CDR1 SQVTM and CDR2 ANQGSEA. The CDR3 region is CSVADGTGVYGYTF. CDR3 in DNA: TGCAGCGTTGCGGACGGGACAGGGGTCTATGGCTACACCTTC.

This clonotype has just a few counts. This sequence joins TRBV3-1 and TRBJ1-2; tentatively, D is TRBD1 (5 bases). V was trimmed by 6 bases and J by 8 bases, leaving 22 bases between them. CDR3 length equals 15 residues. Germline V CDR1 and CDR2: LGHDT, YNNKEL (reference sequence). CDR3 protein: CASSPEGHAVFGYTF. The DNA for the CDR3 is TGTGCCAGCAGTCCAGAAGGACATGCCGTGTTCGGCTACACCTTC.

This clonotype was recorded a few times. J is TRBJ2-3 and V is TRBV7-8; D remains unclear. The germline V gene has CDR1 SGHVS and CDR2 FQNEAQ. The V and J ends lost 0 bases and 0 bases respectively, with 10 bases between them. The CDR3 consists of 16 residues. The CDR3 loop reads CASSLAETTSTDTQYF. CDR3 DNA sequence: TGTGCCAGCAGCTTAGCTGAGACAACTAGCACAGATACGCAGTATTTT. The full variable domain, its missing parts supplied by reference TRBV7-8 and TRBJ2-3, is GAGVSQSPRYKVAKRGQDVALRCDPISGHVSLFWYQQALGQGPEFLTYFQNEAQLDKSGLPSDRFFAERPEGSVSTLKIQRTQQEDSAVYLCASSLAETTSTDTQYFGPGTRLTVL.

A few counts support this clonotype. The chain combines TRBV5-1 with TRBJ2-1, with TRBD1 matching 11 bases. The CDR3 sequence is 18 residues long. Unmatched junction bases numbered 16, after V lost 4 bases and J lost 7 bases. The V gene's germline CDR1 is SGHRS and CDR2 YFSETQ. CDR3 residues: CASSGSGQGGSYMNEQFF. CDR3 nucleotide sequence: TGCGCCAGCAGCGGCTCGGGACAGGGGGGGAGTTACATGAATGAGCAGTTCTTC.

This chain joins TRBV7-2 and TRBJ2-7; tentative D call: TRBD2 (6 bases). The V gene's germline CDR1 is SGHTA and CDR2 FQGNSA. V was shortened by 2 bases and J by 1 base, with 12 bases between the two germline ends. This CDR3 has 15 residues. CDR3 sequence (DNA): TGTGCCAGCAGCTTATCGGCTAGCGCGTCCTACGAGCAGTACTTC. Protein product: CASSLSASASYEQYF.

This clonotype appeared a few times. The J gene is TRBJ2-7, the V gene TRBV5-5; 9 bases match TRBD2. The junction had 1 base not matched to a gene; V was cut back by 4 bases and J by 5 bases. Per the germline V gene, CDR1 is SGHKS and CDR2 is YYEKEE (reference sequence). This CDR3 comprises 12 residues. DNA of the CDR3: TGTGCCAGCAGCGGACTAGCGCACGAGCAGTACTTC. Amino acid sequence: CASSGLAHEQYF.

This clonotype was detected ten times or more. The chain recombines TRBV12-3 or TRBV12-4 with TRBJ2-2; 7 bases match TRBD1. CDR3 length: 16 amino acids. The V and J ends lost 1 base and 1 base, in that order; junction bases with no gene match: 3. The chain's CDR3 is CASSLGAGGNTGELFF. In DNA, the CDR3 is TGTGCCAGCAGTTTAGGGGCAGGGGGGAACACCGGGGAGCTGTTTTTT.

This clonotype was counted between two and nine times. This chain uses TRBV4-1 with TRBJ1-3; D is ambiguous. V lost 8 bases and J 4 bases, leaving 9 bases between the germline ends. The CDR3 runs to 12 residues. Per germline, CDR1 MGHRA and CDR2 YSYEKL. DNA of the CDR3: TGCGCCAGCCGGGAGCGCGGAAACACCATATATTTT. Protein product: CASRERGNTIYF.

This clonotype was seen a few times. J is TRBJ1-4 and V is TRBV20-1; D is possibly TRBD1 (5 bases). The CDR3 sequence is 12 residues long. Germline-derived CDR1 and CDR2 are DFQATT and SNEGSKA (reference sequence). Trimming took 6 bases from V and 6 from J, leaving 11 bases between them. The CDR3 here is CSAAGSYEKLFF. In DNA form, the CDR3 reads TGCAGTGCAGCAGGGTCATATGAAAAACTGTTTTTT.

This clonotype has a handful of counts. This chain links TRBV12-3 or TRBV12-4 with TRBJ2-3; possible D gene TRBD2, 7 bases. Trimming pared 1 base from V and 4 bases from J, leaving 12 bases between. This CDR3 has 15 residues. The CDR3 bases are TGTGCCAGCAGTTTAGTTGGAGGGGGGGCAGATACGCAGTATTTT. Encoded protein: CASSLVGGGADTQYF.

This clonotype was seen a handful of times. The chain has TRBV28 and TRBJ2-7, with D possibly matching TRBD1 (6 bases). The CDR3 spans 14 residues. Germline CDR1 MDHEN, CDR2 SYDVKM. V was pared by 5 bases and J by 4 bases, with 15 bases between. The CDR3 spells CASSQPGHLYEQYF. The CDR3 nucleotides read TGTGCCAGCAGTCAGCCGGGACACCTGTACGAGCAGTACTTC.

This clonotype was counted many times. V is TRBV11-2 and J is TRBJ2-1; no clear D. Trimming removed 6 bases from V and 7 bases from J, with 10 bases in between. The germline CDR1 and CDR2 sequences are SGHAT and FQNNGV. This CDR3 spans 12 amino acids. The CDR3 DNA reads TGTGCCAGCAGGGCGCTAGAGAATGAGCAGTTCTTC. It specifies CASRALENEQFF. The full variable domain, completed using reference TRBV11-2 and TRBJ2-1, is EAGVAQSPRYKIIEKRQSVAFWCNPISGHATLYWYQQILGQGPKLLIQFQNNGVVDDSQLPKDRFSAERLKGVDSTLKIQPAKLEDSAVYLCASRALENEQFFGPGTRLTVL.

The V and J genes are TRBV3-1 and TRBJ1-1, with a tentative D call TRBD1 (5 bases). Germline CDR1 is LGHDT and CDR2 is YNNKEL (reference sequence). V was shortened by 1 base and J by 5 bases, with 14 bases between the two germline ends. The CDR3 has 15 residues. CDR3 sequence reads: CASSQVAGRGTEAFF. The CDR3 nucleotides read TGTGCCAGCAGCCAAGTGGCGGGTCGGGGGACTGAAGCTTTCTTT.

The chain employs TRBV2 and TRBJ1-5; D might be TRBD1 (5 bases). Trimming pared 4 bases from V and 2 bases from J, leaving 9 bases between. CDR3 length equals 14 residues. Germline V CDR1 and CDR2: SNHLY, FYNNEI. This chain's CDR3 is CASSGVGGNQPQHF. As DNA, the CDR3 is TGTGCCAGCAGTGGGGTAGGGGGCAATCAGCCCCAGCATTTT.

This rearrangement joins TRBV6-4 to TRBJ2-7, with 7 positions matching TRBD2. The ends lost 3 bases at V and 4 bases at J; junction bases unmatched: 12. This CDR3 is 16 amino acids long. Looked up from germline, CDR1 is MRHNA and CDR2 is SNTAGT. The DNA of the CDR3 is TGTGCCAGCAGTGAACTGGGTCCACGGGGGGTATACGAGCAGTACGTC. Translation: CASSELGPRGVYEQYV.

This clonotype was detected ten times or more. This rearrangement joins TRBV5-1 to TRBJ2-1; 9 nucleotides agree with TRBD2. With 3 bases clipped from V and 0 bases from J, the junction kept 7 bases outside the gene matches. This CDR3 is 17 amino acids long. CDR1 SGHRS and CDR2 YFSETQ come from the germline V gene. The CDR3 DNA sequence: TGCGCCAGCAGCTGGGGGGGTAGCGGGAGCTCCTACAATGAGCAGTTCTTC. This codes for CASSWGGSGSSYNEQFF.

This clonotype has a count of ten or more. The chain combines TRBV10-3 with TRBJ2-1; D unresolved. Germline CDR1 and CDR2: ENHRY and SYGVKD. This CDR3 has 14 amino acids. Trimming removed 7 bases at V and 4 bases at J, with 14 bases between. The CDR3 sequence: CAITGDAGYNEQFF. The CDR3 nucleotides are TGTGCCATCACAGGCGACGCTGGATACAATGAGCAGTTCTTC.

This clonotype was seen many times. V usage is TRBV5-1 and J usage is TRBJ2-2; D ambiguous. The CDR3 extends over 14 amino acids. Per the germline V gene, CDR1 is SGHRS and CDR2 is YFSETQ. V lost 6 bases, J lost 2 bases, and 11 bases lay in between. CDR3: CASKLGTNTGELFF. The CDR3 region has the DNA TGCGCCAGCAAGTTGGGCACAAACACCGGGGAGCTGTTTTTT.

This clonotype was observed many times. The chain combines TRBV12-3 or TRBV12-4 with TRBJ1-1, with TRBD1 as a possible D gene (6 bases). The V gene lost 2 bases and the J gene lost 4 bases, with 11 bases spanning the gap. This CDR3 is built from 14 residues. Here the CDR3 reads CASSLQQGVTEAFF. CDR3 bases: TGTGCCAGCAGTTTACAACAGGGTGTCACTGAAGCTTTCTTT.

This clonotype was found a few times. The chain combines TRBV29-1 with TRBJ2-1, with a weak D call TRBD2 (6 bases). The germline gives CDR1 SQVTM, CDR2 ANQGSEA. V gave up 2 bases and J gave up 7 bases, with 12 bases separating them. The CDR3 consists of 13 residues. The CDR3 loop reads CSVESGGRNEQFF. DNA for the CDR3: TGCAGCGTTGAATCCGGGGGTAGGAATGAGCAGTTCTTC.

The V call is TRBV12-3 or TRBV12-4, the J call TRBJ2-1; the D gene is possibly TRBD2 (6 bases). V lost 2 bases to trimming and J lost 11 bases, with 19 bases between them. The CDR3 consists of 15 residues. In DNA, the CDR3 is TGTGCCAGCAGTTTACAGGGAAGTATCGGAGGGAAGCAGTTCTTC. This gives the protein CASSLQGSIGGKQFF.

The CDR3 region has the DNA TGTGCCAGCAGCTCCGAGCGGACCGGGAGGTACGAAAAACTGTTTTTT. As protein: CASSSERTGRYEKLFF. This chain joins TRBV7-9 and TRBJ1-4; unclear D gene. The CDR3 is 16 residues long. Trimming pared 4 bases from V and 8 bases from J, leaving 20 bases between. CDR1 SEHNR and CDR2 FQNEAQ come from the germline V gene (reference sequence).

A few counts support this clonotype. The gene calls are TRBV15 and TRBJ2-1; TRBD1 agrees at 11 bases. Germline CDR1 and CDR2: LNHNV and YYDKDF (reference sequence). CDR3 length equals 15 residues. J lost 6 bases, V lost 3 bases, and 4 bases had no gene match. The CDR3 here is CATSSRDRGFNEQFF. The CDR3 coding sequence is TGTGCCACCAGCAGCCGGGACAGGGGGTTCAATGAGCAGTTCTTC.